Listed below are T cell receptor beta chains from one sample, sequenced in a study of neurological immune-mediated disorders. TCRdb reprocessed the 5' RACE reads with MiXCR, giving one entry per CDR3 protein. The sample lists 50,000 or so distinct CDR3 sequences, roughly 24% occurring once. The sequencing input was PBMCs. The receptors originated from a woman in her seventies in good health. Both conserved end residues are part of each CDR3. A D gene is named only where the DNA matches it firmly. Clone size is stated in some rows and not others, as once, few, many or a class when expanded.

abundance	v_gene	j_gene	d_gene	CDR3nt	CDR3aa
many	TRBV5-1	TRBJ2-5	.	TGCGCCAGCAGCAAGGACGCCCAATCGGTAGAGACCCAGTACTTC	CASSKDAQSVETQYF
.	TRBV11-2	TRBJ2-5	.	TGTGCCAGCAGCTTAGTTCCCCCCCCTGCAGAGACCCAGTACTTC	CASSLVPPPAETQYF
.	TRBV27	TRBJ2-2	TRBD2	TGTGCCAGCAGTTTATCGGGGACTAGCGCGAACACCGGGGAGCTGTTTTTT	CASSLSGTSANTGELFF
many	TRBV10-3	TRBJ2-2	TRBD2	TGTGCCATCCGTGTAGGCGGGGGCACCGGGGAGCTGTTTTTT	CAIRVGGGTGELFF
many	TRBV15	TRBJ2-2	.	TGTGCCACCAGCCCAGACCCCACGAACACCGGGGAGCTGTTTTTT	CATSPDPTNTGELFF
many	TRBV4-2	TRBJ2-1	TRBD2	TGTGCCAGCAGCTCCCGGCGACTAGCGGGAGCCAATGAGCAGTTCTTC	CASSSRRLAGANEQFF
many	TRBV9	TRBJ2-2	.	TGTGCCAGCAGCCCTAGGTGGGGAGCTGCGGGCACCGGGGAGCTGTTTTTT	CASSPRWGAAGTGELFF
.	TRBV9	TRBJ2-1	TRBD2	TGTGCCAGCAGCGCCCAGGGCGGGAGGGGATACAATGAGCAGTTCTTC	CASSAQGGRGYNEQFF
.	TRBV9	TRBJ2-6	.	TGTGCCAGCAGCGCCATAGGGGCTGGGGCCAACGTCCTGACTTTC	CASSAIGAGANVLTF
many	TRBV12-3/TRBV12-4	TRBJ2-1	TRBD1	TGTGCCAGCAATCGGGACAGGGGCTACAATGAGCAGTTCTTC	CASNRDRGYNEQFF
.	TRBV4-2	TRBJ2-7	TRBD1	TGTGCCAGCAGCCTCGTCGCCGGGACAGACGACTCCTACGAGCAGTACTTC	CASSLVAGTDDSYEQYF
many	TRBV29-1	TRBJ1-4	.	TGCAGCGCTTTACAGGGAAAACTGTTTTTT	CSALQGKLFF
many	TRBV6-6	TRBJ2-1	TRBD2	TGTGCCAGCAGTTACTCGGGGGGACTATACAATGAGCAGTTCTTC	CASSYSGGLYNEQFF
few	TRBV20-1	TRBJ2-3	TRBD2	TGCAGTGCTAGAAACGGGGGGGCGACAGATACGCAGTATTTT	CSARNGGATDTQYF
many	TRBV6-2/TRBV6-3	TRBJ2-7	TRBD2	TGTGCCAGCAGAATAGCGGGAGGACCCAACTACGAGCAGTACTTC	CASRIAGGPNYEQYF
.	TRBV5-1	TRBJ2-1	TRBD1	TGCGCCAGCAAACATTCGAGGGACAGTTACAATGAGCAGTTCTTC	CASKHSRDSYNEQFF
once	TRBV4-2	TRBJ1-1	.	TGTGCCAGCAGCCAAGAATCCGGGGTGAACACTGAAGCTTTCTTT	CASSQESGVNTEAFF
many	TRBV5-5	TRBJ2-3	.	TGTGCCAGCACCCGCTCCGGGACACAGACAGATACGCAGTATTTT	CASTRSGTQTDTQYF
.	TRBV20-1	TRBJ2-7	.	TGCAGTGCACAGGGCAGGGGCTACGAGCAGTACTTC	CSAQGRGYEQYF
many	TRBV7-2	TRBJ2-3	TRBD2	TGTGCCAGCAGCCGGGGGACTAGCGGGAGCGCAGATACGCAGTATTTT	CASSRGTSGSADTQYF
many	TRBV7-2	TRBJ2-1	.	TGTGCCAGCAGCTTATTCGGGGGCCCGAGCTCCTACAATGAGCAGTTCTTC	CASSLFGGPSSYNEQFF
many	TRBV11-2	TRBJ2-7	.	TGTGCCAGCAGCTTAGTGGGCGCGGTGACCTACGAGCAGTACTTC	CASSLVGAVTYEQYF
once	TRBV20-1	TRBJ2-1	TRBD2	TGCAGTGCTAGAGATGTCAGAGGGAGGGCCGGGTACAATGAGCAGTTATTC	CSARDVRGRAGYNEQLF
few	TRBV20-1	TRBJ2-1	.	TGCAGTGCTTCCCAGGGCAATGAGCAGTTCTTC	CSASQGNEQFF
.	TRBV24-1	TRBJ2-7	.	TGTGCCACCAGTGACCAGATCCACGAGCAGTACTTC	CATSDQIHEQYF
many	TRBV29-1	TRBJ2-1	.	TGCAGCGTTCAAGGGGGGGCGGGACGGGGCTACAATGAGCAGTTCTTC	CSVQGGAGRGYNEQFF
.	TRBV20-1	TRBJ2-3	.	TGCAGTGCCCACCTGGCGGCAAACACAGATACGCAGTATTTT	CSAHLAANTDTQYF
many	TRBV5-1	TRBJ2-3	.	TGCGCCAGCAGCTTGGAGGGCACAGATACGCAGTATTTT	CASSLEGTDTQYF
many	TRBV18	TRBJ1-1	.	TGTGCCAGCTCCCCGGCATCTGGGGAAACTGAAGCTTTCTTT	CASSPASGETEAFF
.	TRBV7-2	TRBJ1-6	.	TGTGCCAGCACCCCGGTTCTACTTAAAAATTCACCCCTCCACTTT	CASTPVLLKNSPLHF
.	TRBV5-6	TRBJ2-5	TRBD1	TGTGCCAGCAGCTTGTTAAACGCGGGACAGGACAAAGAGACCCAGTACTTC	CASSLLNAGQDKETQYF
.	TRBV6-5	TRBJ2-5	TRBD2	TGTGCCAGCAGTTATCGGGGACTAGCGGGAGGGAGGGCCCAAGAGACCCAGTACTTC	CASSYRGLAGGRAQETQYF
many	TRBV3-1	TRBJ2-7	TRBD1	TGTGCCAGCAGCCCCCGGGACAGCACCTACGAGCAGTACTTC	CASSPRDSTYEQYF
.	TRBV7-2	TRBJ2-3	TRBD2	TGTGCCAGCAGCTTAAGAGGCGCGGCGGGGGTTGATACGCAGTATTTT	CASSLRGAAGVDTQYF
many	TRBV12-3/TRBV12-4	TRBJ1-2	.	TGTGCCAGCAGTTGGGGGAACAGGGCAAACTATGGCTACACCTTC	CASSWGNRANYGYTF
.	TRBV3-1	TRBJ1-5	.	TGTGCCAGCAGCCAATCTAAGGGAGGAACTGGCAATCAGCCCCAGCATTTT	CASSQSKGGTGNQPQHF
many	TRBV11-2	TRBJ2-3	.	TGTGCCAGCAGCTTACCTCTGACAAGCACAGATACGCAGTATTTT	CASSLPLTSTDTQYF